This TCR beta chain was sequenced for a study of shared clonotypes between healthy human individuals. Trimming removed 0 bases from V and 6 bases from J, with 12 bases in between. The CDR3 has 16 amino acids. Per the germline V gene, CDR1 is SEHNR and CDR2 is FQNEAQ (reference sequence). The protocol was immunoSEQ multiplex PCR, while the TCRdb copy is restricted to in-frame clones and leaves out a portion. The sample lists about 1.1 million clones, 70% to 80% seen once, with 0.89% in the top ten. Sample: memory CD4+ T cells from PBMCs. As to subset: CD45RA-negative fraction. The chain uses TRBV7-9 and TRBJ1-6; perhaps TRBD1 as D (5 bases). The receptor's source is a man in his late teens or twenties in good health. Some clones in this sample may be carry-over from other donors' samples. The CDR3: CASSLAGAGTNSPLHF. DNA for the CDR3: TGTGCCAGCAGCTTAGCGGGAGCAGGGACTAATTCACCCCTCCACTTT.